The TCR beta chain under discussion was sequenced for a study of STAT5B mutations in CD4+ large granular lymphocyte leukemia. The junction had 5 bases not matched to a gene; V was cut back by 4 bases and J by 0 bases. This CDR3 spans 14 amino acids. The germline V gene has CDR1 GTSNPN and CDR2 SVGIG (reference sequence). Here immunoSEQ multiplex PCR was the method, and the copy in TCRdb shows in-frame clones only, minus some. The table shows 38,000 or so clones, with almost 85% occurring only once. The sample consisted of CD4+ T cells from blood buffy coats. The source of this sequence is a human donor in good health. The chain recombines TRBV30 with TRBJ2-7; 8 bases are shared with TRBD1. CDR3: CAWKQGGPSYEQYF. CDR3 coding DNA: TGTGCCTGGAAACAGGGGGGCCCCTCCTACGAGCAGTACTTC.